The 20 T cell receptor beta chains reported below all come from one sample, sequenced in a study of control samples from healthy donors and cancer patients. The method was immunoSEQ multiplex PCR; TCRdb's version includes in-frame clones alone and lacks a portion of them. The table lists around 180,000 clones, about 91% of them singletons. The material sequenced was blood. The receptors shown here come from a woman under 40 in good health.

V gene TRBV24-1 combines with J gene TRBJ1-5, with 7 bases matching TRBD1. With V trimmed by 7 bases and J by 1 base, 9 bases remained unmatched. Germline assignment: CDR1 KGHDR and CDR2 SFDVKD. The CDR3 is made up of 16 amino acids. The CDR3 loop reads CATRDRDRRSNQPQHF. The CDR3 DNA sequence: TGTGCCACCAGAGACCGGGACAGACGAAGCAATCAGCCCCAGCATTTT.

The V gene is TRBV6-2 or TRBV6-3, the J gene TRBJ2-2, with 14 bases matching TRBD2. Germline V gives CDR1 MNHEY, CDR2 SVGEGT. This CDR3 spans 19 amino acids. The ends lost 4 bases at V and 1 base at J; junction bases unmatched: 8. This CDR3 reads CASSSSGLAGVRNTGELFF. The CDR3 DNA reads as TGTGCCAGCAGTTCCTCGGGACTAGCGGGAGTTCGGAACACCGGGGAGCTGTTTTTT.

J is TRBJ1-2 and V is TRBV19; 10 bases agree with TRBD1. V lost 3 bases to trimming and J lost 2 bases; unmatched junction nucleotides: 6. The germline V gene has CDR1 LNHDA and CDR2 SQIVND (reference sequence). This CDR3 has 16 residues. DNA for the CDR3: TGTGCCAGTAGTATCAGGACAGGGGGGAAGAACTATGGCTACACCTTC. Its protein is CASSIRTGGKNYGYTF.

The chain carries TRBV2 and TRBJ2-5; 12 nucleotides line up with TRBD2. In germline, CDR1 is SNHLY, CDR2 FYNNEI. The V segment lost 7 bases and the J segment 6 bases; nucleotides outside the gene matches: 12. The CDR3 length is 16 residues. The CDR3 spells CASTLGLAGGFKTQYF. CDR3 sequence (DNA): TGTGCCAGCACCCTGGGCCTAGCGGGGGGGTTTAAGACCCAGTACTTC.

This clone came up a few times. Other DNA sequences of this sample code for an identical CDR3. The chain uses TRBV6-6 and TRBJ2-1; perhaps D is TRBD1 or TRBD2 (7 bases each). The CDR3 is 15 residues long. Trimming took 7 bases from V and 9 from J, leaving 22 bases between them. Germline CDR1 is MNHNY and CDR2 is SVGAGI (reference sequence). The CDR3 loop reads CASKRGGQGVGEQFF. The CDR3 DNA reads TGTGCCAGCAAACGCGGGGGCCAGGGGGTGGGTGAGCAGTTCTTC.

This chain connects TRBV29-1 to TRBJ2-3, with a weak D call TRBD1 (8 bases). This CDR3 is 14 amino acids long. The germline gives CDR1 SQVTM, CDR2 ANQGSEA. The V end was cut by 5 bases, the J end by 5 bases, with 17 bases between. CDR3 DNA: TGCAGCGTTAGGACAGGGAGGGGGATAGATACGCAGTATTTT. This gives the protein CSVRTGRGIDTQYF.

The rearrangement links TRBV29-1 to TRBJ1-2, with 8 bases lining up with TRBD1. With V trimmed by 6 bases and J by 3 bases, 3 bases remained unmatched. Per the germline V gene, CDR1 is SQVTM and CDR2 is ANQGSEA. This CDR3 spans 12 amino acids. CDR3: CSVTGDHYGYTF. CDR3 nucleotide sequence: TGCAGCGTGACAGGGGACCACTATGGCTACACCTTC. Using reference TRBV29-1 and TRBJ1-2 for the parts outside the CDR3, the full variable domain is SAVISQKPSRDICQRGTSLTIQCQVDSQVTMMFWYRQQPGQSLTLIATANQGSEATYESGFVIDKFPISRPNLTFSTLTVSNMSPEDSSIYLCSVTGDHYGYTFGSGTRLTVV.

The chain uses TRBV6-1 and TRBJ2-7, with D perhaps TRBD2 (5 bases). The length of the CDR3 is 15 residues. Germline lookup yields CDR1 MNHNS and CDR2 SASEGT. V was cut by 2 bases and J by 0 bases, with 11 bases left in between. CDR3 sequence reads: CASSEIPAASYEQYF. The CDR3 DNA reads TGTGCCAGCAGTGAAATCCCAGCGGCCTCCTACGAGCAGTACTTC.

This rearrangement joins TRBV18 to TRBJ2-5; 7 nucleotides line up with TRBD2. After removal of 3 bases from V and 4 bases from J, the junction contained 14 bases not matched to a gene. The CDR3 covers 17 residues. The germline V gene encodes CDR1 KGHSH and CDR2 LQKENI. CDR3 protein: CASSPPLGRERGETQYF. Here the CDR3 DNA reads TGTGCCAGCTCACCCCCCTTGGGGCGGGAGAGAGGAGAGACCCAGTACTTC.

The chain combines TRBV18 with TRBJ2-5; maybe TRBD1 (5 bases). Per germline, CDR1 KGHSH and CDR2 LQKENI. V lost 6 bases, J lost 5 bases, and 16 bases lay in between. The CDR3 runs 14 residues. CDR3 sequence: CASSTGATRETQYF. The CDR3 DNA is TGTGCCAGCTCTACAGGCGCGACACGGGAGACCCAGTACTTC.

The V and J genes are TRBV7-9 and TRBJ2-5, with D possibly being TRBD1 (6 bases). V lost 4 bases and J 5 bases, leaving 17 bases between the germline ends. The CDR3 runs to 15 residues. Germline V gene data show CDR1 as SEHNR and CDR2 as FQNEAQ (reference sequence). In DNA, the CDR3 is TGTGCCAGCAGCTCCCCCCCACAGCAGGGGGAGACCCAGTACTTC. Encoded protein: CASSSPPQQGETQYF.

The V call is TRBV24-1, the J call TRBJ2-5; a weak D match, TRBD2 (5 bases). V lost 2 bases to trimming and J lost 3 bases, with 6 bases between them. The germline gives CDR1 KGHDR, CDR2 SFDVKD. The CDR3 runs to 13 residues. Here the CDR3 DNA reads TGTGCCACCAGTGATTCCGGGGAAGAGACCCAGTACTTC. It translates to CATSDSGEETQYF.

This clone was observed a few times. The CDR3 is CASSLVEPPYEQYF. The CDR3, as DNA: TGTGCCAGCAGCTTGGTAGAGCCTCCCTACGAGCAGTACTTC. The V call is TRBV5-5, the J call TRBJ2-7; D remains ambiguous. The length of the CDR3 is 14 residues. Trimming pared 0 bases from V and 2 bases from J, leaving 9 bases between. The germline gives CDR1 SGHKS, CDR2 YYEKEE (reference sequence).

The gene calls are TRBV7-2 and TRBJ1-3, with D unresolved. CDR1 SGHTA and CDR2 FQGNSA come from the germline V gene. The CDR3 extends over 14 amino acids. Trimming took off 1 base at V and 9 bases at J, with 13 bases between the two ends. The CDR3 coding sequence is TGTGCCAGCAGCTTAGGTCATAGACGGAGCACCATATATTTT. Translated: CASSLGHRRSTIYF.

The chain carries TRBV18 and TRBJ2-3, with 9 bases lining up with TRBD2. This CDR3 comprises 16 residues. V lost 2 bases, J lost 5 bases, and 8 bases stayed unmatched. Germline V gives CDR1 KGHSH, CDR2 LQKENI. The CDR3, as DNA: TGTGCCAGCTCACCAATAGCGGGAGACCTCCTAGATACGCAGTATTTT. As protein: CASSPIAGDLLDTQYF.

This chain joins TRBV5-6 and TRBJ2-2; a possible D gene is TRBD2 (5 bases). The CDR3 is made up of 14 amino acids. The V gene's germline CDR1 is SGHDT and CDR2 YYEEEE. Trimming shortened V by 4 bases and J by 5 bases, and 12 bases separated the two germline ends. In nucleotides, the CDR3 is TGTGCCAGCAGCCCGGCGGGTTCTACCGGGGAGCTGTTTTTT. Its protein product is CASSPAGSTGELFF.

CDR3 in amino acids: CASSYSRGRGGLNSPLHF. DNA of the CDR3: TGTGCCAGCAGTTACTCGAGGGGCAGGGGAGGGTTGAATTCACCCCTCCACTTT. The chain carries TRBV6-2 or TRBV6-3 and TRBJ1-6, with a tentative D call TRBD1 (6 bases). Trimming shortened V by 0 bases and J by 7 bases, and 19 bases separated the two germline ends. Germline CDR1 reads MNHEY; CDR2 reads SVGEGT. This CDR3 comprises 18 residues.

The rearrangement links TRBV6-1 to TRBJ1-6; no clear D gene. V shed 5 bases and J shed 9 bases, with 11 bases lying between them. Germline-derived CDR1 and CDR2 are MNHNS and SASEGT. The CDR3 has 13 amino acids. CDR3 DNA sequence: TGTGCCAGCAGTAAGCCTCCCAGTTCACCCCTCCACTTT. Its translation is CASSKPPSSPLHF.

A note on this clone: Other DNA sequences from this sample encode an identical CDR3 as well. This chain joins TRBV2 and TRBJ2-7; perhaps TRBD2 as D (5 bases). Germline V CDR1 and CDR2: SNHLY, FYNNEI. This CDR3 spans 13 amino acids. V shed 6 bases and J shed 2 bases, with 11 bases lying between them. The CDR3 sequence: CASRPDGTYEQYF. CDR3 in DNA: TGTGCCAGCAGACCCGACGGGACCTACGAGCAGTACTTC.

This clone was picked up a small number of times. V usage is TRBV10-3 and J usage is TRBJ2-3; tentative D call: TRBD1 (5 bases). The germline CDR1 and CDR2 sequences are ENHRY and SYGVKD. There are 17 residues in the CDR3. Trimming shortened V by 4 bases and J by 2 bases, and 19 bases separated the two germline ends. The chain's CDR3 is CAISGGKGRTLTDTQYF. The CDR3, as DNA: TGTGCCATCAGTGGGGGTAAGGGGCGGACCCTCACAGATACGCAGTATTTT.